This record concerns one T cell receptor (beta chain) sequence. TCRdb called the PCR reads again in MiXCR, with one record for every CDR3 protein. Of 53,000 or so distinct CDR3 sequences listed, approximately 40% are singletons. The V gene end was trimmed by 9 bases and the J gene end by 0 bases; junction bases not matched to a gene: 4. Looked up from germline, CDR1 is SNHLY and CDR2 is FYNNEI. There are 13 residues in the CDR3. These data originate in a study of molecular identifiers for immune sequencing clone quantification. The sequencing sample was made of naive CD8+ T cells from blood, with Jurkat cell RNA spiked in. Subset described: FACS-sorted CD8+CD4-CCR7+CD45RA+ naive T cells. The J gene is TRBJ1-2, the V gene TRBV2; 7 bases are a match to TRBD1. The TCR comes from a human donor in good health. Some libraries in this study had Jurkat cell RNA spiked in. The CDR3 loop reads CASRTGSNYGYTF. The CDR3 region has the DNA TGTGCCAGTCGGACAGGATCTAACTATGGCTACACCTTC.